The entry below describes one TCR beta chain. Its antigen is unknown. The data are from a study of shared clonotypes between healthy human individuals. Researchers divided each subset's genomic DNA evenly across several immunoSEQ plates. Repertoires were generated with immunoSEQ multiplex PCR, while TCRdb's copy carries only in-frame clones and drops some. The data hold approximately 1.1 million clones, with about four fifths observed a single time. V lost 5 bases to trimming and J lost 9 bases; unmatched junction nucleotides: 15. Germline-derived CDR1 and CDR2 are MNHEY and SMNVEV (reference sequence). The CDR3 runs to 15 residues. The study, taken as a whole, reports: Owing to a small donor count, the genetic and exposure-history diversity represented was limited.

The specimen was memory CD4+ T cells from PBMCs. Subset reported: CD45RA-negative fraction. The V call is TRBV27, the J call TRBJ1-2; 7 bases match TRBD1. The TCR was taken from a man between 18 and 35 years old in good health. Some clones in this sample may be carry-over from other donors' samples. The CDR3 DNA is TGTGCCAGCAGTACCGGGACAGAAGCCTTCGGTAGCTACACCTTC. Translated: CASSTGTEAFGSYTF.